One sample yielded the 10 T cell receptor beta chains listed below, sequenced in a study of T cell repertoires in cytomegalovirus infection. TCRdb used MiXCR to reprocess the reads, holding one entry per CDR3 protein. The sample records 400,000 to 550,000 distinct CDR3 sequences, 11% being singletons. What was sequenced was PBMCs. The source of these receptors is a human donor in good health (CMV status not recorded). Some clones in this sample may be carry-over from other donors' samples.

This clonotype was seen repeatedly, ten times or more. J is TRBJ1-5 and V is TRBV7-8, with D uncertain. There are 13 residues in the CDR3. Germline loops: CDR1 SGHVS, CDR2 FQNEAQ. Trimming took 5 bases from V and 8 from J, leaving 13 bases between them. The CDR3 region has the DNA TGTGCCAGCAGCCTCCGGGTCCAGGAGCCCCAGCATTTT. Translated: CASSLRVQEPQHF.

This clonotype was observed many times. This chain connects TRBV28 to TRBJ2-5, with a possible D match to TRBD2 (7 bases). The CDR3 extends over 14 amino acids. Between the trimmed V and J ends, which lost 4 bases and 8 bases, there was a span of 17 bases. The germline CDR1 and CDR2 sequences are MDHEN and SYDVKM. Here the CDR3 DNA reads TGTGCCAGCAGTTCCCTGGGGGGGGCGCAAACCCAGTACTTC. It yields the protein CASSSLGGAQTQYF.

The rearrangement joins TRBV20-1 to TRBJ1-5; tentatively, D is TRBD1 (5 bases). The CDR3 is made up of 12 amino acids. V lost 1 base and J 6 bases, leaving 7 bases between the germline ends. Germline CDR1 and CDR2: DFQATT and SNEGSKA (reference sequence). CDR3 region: CSARGGSQPQHF. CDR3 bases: TGCAGTGCTAGAGGGGGGTCTCAGCCCCAGCATTTT.

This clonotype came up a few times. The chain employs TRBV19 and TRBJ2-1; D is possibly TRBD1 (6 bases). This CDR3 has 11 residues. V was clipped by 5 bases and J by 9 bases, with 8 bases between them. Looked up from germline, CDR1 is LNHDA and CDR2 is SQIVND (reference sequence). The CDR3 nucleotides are TGTGCCAGTAGTGGGGGCGGTGAGCAGTTCTTC. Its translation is CASSGGGEQFF.

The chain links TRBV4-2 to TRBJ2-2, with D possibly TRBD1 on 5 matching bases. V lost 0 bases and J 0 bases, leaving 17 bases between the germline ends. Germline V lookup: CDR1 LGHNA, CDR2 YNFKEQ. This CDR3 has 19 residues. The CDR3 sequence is CASSQDAGRHRTNTGELFF. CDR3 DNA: TGTGCCAGCAGCCAAGATGCAGGGCGACACAGGACGAACACCGGGGAGCTGTTTTTT.

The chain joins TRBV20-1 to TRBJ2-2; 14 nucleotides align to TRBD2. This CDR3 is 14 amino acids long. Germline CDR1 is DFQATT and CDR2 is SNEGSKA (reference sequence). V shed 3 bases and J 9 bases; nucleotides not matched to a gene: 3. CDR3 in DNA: TGCAGTGCTAGTGGACTAGCGGGGGGCCGGGAGCTGTTTTTT. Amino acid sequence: CSASGLAGGRELFF.

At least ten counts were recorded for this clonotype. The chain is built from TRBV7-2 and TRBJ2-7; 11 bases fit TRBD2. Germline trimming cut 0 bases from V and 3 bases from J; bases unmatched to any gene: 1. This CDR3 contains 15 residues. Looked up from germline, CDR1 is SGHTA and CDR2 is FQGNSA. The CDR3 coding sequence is TGTGCCAGCAGCTTAGCGCTAGCGGGGGGCTACGAGCAGTACTTC. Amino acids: CASSLALAGGYEQYF.

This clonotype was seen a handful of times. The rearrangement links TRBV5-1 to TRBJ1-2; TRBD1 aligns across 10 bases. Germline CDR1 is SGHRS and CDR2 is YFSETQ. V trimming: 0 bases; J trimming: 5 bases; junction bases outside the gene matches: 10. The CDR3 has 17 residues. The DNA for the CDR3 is TGCGCCAGCAGCTTGGAGATCGGGACAGGGGTAGCGTATGGCTACACCTTC. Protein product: CASSLEIGTGVAYGYTF.

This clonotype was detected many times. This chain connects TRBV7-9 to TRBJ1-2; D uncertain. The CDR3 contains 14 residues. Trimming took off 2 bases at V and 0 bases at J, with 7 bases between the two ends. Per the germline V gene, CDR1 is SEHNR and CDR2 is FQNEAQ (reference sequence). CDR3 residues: CASSLSEANYGYTF. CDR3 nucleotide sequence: TGTGCCAGCAGCTTAAGTGAAGCTAACTATGGCTACACCTTC.

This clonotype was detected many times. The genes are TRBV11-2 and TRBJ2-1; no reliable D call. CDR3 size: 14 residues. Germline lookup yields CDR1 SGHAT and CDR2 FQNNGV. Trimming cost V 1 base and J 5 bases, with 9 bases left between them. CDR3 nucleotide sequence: TGTGCCAGCAGCTTAGGAGTGAAAAACAATGAGCAGTTCTTC. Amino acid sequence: CASSLGVKNNEQFF.